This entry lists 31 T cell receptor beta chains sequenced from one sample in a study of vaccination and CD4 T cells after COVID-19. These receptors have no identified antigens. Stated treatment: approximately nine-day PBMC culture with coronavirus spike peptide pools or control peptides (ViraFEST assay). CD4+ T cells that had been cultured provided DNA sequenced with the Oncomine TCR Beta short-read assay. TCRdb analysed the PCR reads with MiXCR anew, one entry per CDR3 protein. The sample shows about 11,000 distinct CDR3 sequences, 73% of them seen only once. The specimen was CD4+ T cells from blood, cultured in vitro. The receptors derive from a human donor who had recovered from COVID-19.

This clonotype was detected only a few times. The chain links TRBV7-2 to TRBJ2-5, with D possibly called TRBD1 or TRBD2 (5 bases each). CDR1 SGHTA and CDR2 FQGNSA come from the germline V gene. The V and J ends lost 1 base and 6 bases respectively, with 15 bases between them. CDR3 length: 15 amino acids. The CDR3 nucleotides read TGTGCCAGCAGCTTAGTTAGTGAGGGGTTGAAGACCCAGTACTTC. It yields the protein CASSLVSEGLKTQYF.

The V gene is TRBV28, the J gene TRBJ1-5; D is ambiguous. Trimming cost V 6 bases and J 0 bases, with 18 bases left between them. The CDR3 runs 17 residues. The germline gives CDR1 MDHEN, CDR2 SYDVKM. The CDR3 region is CASSPSPSYYSNQPQHF. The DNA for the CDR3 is TGTGCCAGCAGCCCGAGCCCAAGCTACTATAGCAATCAGCCCCAGCATTTT.

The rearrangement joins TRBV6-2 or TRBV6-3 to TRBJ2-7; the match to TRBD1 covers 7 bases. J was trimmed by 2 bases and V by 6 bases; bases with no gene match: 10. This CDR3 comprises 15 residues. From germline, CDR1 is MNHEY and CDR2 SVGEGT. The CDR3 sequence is CASSGDRVFTYEQYF. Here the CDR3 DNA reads TGTGCCAGCAGCGGAGACAGGGTGTTTACCTACGAGCAGTACTTC.

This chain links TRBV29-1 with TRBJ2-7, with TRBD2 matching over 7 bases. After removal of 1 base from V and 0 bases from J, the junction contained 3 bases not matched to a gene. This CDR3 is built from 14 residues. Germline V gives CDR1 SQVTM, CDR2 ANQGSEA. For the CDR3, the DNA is TGCAGCGTTGAAGGGGACTATCCCTCCTACGAGCAGTACTTC. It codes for CSVEGDYPSYEQYF.

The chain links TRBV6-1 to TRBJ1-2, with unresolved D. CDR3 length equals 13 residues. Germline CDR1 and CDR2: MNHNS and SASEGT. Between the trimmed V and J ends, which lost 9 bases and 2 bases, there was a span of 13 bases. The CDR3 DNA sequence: TGTGCCAGTAAACGGGAGATCAACTATGGCTACACCTTC. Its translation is CASKREINYGYTF.

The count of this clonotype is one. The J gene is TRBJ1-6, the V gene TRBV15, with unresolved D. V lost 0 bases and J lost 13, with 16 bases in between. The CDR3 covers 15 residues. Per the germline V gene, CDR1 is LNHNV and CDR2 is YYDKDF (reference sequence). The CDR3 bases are TGTGCCACCAGCAGAGAGAAGGCAGCCTACGACCCCCTCCACTTT. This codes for CATSREKAAYDPLHF.

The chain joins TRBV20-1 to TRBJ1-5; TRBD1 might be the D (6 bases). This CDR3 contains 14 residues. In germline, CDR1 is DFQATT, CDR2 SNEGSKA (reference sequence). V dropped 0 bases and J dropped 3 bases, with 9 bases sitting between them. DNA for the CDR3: TGCAGTGCTAGAGACGGACAGAACAATCAGCCCCAGCATTTT. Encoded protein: CSARDGQNNQPQHF.

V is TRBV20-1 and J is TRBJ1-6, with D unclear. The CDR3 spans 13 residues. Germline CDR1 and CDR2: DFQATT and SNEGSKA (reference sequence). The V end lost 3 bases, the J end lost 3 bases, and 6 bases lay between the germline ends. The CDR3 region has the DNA TGCAGTGCTAGCAACCACTATAATTCACCCCTCCACTTT. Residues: CSASNHYNSPLHF.

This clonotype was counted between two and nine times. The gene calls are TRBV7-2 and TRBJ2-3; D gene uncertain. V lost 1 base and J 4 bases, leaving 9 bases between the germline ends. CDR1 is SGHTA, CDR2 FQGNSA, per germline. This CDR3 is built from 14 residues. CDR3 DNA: TGTGCCAGCAGCTTAGTTCAGTTTCCAGATACGCAGTATTTT. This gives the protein CASSLVQFPDTQYF.

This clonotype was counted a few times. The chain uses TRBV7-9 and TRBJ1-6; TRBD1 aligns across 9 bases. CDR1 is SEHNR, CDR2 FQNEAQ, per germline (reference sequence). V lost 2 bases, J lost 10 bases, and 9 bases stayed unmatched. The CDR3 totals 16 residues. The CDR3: CASSLLRTGVSSPLHF. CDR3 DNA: TGTGCCAGCAGCTTATTGAGGACAGGGGTATCCTCACCCCTCCACTTT. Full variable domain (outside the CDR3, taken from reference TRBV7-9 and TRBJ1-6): DTGVSQNPRHKITKRGQNVTFRCDPISEHNRLYWYRQTLGQGPEFLTYFQNEAQLEKSRLLSDRFSAERPKGSFSTLEIQRTEQGDSAMYLCASSLLRTGVSSPLHFGNGTRLTVT.

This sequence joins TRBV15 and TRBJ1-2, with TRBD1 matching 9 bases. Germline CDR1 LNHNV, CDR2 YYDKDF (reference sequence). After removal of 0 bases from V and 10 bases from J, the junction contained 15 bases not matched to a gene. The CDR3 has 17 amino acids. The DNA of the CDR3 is TGTGCCACCAGCAGAGATCCTTTACAGGGGGCGTCTAGACCCTACACCTTC. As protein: CATSRDPLQGASRPYTF. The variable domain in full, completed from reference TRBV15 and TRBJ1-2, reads DAMVIQNPRYQVTQFGKPVTLSCSQTLNHNVMYWYQQKSSQAPKLLFHYYDKDFNNEADTPDNFQSRRPNTSFCFLDIRSPGLGDTAMYLCATSRDPLQGASRPYTFGSGTRLTVV.

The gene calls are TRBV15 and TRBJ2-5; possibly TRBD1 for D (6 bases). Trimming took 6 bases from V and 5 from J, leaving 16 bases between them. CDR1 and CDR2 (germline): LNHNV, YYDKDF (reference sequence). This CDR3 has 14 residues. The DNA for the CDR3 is TGTGCCACCAGAAACATGGGACAAACCGAGACCCAGTACTTC. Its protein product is CATRNMGQTETQYF.

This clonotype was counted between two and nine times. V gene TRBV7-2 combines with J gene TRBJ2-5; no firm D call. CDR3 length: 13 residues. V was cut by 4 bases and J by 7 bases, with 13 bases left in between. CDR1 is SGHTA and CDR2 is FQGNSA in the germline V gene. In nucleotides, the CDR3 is TGTGCCAGCAGCTCCTCTATCCAGGCGACCCAGTACTTC. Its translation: CASSSSIQATQYF.

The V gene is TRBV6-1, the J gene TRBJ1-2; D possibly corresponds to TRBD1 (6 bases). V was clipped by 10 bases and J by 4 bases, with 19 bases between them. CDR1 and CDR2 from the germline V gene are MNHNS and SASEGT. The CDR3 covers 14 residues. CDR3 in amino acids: CATRGGATGYGYTF. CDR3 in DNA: TGTGCCACCCGAGGGGGGGCAACTGGCTATGGCTACACCTTC.

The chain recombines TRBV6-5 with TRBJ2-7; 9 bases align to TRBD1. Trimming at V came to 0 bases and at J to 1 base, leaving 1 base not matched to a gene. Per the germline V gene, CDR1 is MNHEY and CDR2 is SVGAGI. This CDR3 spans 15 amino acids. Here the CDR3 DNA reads TGTGCCAGCAGTTACTCCGGGACAGGGTCCTACGAGCAGTACTTC. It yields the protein CASSYSGTGSYEQYF.

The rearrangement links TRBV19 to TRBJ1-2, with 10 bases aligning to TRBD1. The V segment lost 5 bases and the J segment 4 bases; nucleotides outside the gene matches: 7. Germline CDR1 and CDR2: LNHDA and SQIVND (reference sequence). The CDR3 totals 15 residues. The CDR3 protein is CASSLGTGVSYGYTF. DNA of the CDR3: TGTGCCAGTAGTCTCGGGACAGGGGTTAGCTATGGCTACACCTTC.

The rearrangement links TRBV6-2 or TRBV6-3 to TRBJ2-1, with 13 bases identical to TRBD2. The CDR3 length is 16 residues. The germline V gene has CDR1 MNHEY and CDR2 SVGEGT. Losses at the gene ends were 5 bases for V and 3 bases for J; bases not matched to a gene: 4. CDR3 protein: CASSGWTSGSYNEQFF. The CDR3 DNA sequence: TGTGCCAGCAGTGGATGGACTAGCGGGAGCTACAATGAGCAGTTCTTC.

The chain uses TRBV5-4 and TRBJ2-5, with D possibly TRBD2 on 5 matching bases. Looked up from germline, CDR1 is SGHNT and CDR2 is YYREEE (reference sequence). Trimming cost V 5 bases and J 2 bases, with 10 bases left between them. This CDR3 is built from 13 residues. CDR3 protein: CASRRDLQETQYF. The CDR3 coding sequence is TGTGCCAGCAGACGGGATCTACAAGAGACCCAGTACTTC.

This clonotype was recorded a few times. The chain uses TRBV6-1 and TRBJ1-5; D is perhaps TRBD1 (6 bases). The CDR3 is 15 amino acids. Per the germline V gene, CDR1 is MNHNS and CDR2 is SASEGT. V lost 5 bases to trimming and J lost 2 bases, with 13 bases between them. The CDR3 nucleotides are TGTGCCAGCAGTCCCCTAAGGGGGGGCAATCAGCCCCAGCATTTT. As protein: CASSPLRGGNQPQHF.

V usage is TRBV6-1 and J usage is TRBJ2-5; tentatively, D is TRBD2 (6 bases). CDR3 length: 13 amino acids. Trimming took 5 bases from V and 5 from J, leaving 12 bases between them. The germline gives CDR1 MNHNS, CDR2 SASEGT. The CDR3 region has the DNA TGTGCCAGCAGTAATCTAGCGCGGGAGACCCAGTACTTC. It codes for CASSNLARETQYF.

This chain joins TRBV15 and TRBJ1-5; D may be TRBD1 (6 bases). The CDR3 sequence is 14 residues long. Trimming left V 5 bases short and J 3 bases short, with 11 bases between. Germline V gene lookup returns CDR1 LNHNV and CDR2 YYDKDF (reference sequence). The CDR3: CATSSGQPNQPQHF. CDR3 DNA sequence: TGTGCCACCAGCTCCGGACAGCCCAATCAGCCCCAGCATTTT.

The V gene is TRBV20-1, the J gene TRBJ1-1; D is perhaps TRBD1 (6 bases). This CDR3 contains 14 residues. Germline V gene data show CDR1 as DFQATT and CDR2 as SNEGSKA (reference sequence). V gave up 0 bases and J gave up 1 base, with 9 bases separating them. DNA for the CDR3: TGCAGTGCTAGAGAAGGGGGAGCGAACACTGAAGCTTTCTTT. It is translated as CSAREGGANTEAFF.

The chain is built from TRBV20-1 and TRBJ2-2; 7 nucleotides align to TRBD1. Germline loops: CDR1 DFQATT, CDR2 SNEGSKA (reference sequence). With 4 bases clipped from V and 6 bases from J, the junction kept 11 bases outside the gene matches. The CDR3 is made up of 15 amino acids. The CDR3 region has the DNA TGCAGTGCTAAACGACAGGGAAAGATGGCCGGGGAGCTGTTTTTT. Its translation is CSAKRQGKMAGELFF.

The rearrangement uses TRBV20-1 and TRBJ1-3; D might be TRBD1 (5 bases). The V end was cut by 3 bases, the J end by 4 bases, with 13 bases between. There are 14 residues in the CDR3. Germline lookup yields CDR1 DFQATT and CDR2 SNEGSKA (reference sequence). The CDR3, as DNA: TGCAGTGCTAGCAGGGCGGTGGGGGGAAACACCATATATTTT. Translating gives CSASRAVGGNTIYF.

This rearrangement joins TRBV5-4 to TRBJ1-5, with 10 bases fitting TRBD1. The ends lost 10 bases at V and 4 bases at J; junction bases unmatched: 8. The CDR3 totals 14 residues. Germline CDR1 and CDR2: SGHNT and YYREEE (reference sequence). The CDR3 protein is CAYHRDRGNQPQHF. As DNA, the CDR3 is TGTGCCTATCATCGGGACAGGGGAAATCAGCCCCAGCATTTT.

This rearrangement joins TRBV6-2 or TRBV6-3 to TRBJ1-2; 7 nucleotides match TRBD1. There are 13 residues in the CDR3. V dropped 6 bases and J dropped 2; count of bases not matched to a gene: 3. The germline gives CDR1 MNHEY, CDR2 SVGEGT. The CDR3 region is CASSKTGNYGYTF. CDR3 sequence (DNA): TGTGCCAGCAGCAAGACAGGGAACTATGGCTACACCTTC.

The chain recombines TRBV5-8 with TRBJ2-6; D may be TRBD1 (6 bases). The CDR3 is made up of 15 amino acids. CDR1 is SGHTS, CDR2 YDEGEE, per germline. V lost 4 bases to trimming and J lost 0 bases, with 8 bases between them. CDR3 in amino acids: CASSKTGSGANVLTF. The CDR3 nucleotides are TGTGCCAGCAGCAAGACAGGCTCTGGGGCCAACGTCCTGACTTTC.

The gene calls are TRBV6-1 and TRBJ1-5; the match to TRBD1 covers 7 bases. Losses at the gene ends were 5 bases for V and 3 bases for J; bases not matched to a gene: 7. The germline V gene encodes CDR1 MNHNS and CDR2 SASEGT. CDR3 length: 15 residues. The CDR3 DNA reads TGTGCCAGCAGTATTGGGACAGTAAACAATCAGCCCCAGCATTTT. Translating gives CASSIGTVNNQPQHF.

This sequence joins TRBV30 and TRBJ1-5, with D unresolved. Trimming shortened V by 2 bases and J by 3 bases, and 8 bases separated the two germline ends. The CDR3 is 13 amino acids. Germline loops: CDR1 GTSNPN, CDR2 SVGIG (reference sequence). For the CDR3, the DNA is TGTGCCTGGAGTCCACGGATCAATCAGCCCCAGCATTTT. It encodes CAWSPRINQPQHF.

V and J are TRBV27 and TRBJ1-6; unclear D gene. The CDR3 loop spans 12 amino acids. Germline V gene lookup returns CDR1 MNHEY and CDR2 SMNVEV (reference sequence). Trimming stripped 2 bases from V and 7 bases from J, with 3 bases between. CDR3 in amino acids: CASSLVNSPLHF. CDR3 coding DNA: TGTGCCAGCAGTTTAGTGAATTCACCCCTCCACTTT.

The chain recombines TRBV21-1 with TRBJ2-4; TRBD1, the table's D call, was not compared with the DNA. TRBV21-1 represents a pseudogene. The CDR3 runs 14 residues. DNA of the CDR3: TGTGCCGGCTATAGTGGGGCGGCCAAAAACATTCAGTACTTC. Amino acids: CAGYSGAAKNIQYF.